The present entry profiles one T cell receptor (beta chain) with its context. The germline V gene has CDR1 PRHDT and CDR2 FYEKMQ (reference sequence). The CDR3 has 12 residues. The V and J ends lost 5 bases and 3 bases respectively, with 8 bases between them. The sample originates from a study of blood T cell repertoires in COVID-19. Method: immunoSEQ multiplex PCR; TCRdb's copy keeps in-frame clones and lacks some. The repertoire holds 95,000 to 150,000 clones, with about nine tenths as singletons. The chain recombines TRBV13 with TRBJ2-7, with D unclear. This receptor was taken from a man aged 35-49 years with acute or convalescent COVID-19. Sequencing was performed on peripheral blood. The CDR3 loop is CASSENYYEQYF. DNA for the CDR3: TGTGCCAGCAGCGAAAACTACTACGAGCAGTACTTC.